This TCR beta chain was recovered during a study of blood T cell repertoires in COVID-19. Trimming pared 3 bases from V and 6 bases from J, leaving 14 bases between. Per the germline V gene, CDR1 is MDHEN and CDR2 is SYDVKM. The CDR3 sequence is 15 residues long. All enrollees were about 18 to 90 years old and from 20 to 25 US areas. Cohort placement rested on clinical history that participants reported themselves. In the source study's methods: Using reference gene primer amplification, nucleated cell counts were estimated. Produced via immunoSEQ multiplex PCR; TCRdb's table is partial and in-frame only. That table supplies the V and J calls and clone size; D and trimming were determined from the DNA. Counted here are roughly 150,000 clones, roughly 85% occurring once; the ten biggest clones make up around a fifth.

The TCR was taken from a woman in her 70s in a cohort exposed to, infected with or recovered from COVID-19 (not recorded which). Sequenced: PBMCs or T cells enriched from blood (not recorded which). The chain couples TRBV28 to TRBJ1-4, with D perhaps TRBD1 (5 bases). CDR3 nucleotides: TGTGCCAGCAGTTTCGCCGGGGGGGTACATGAAAAACTGTTTTTT. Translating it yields CASSFAGGVHEKLFF.